A single sample gave rise to the 20 T cell receptor beta chains below, sequenced in a study of CD8+ T cells in alopecia areata listed by TCRdb under 2018. What this sample's time point label stands for: around 28 days on oral tofacitinib. Interpreted using the paper, the treatment or condition label stands for: oral pan-JAK inhibitor, 5-10 mg twice daily. Receptor libraries were prepared by the immunoSEQ multiplex PCR assay. RNA was extracted from all samples and reverse transcribed into cDNA as template for TCR sequencing. Drawn from immuneACCESS, this table holds only the in-frame rearrangements with V and J called that TCRdb kept. Clones are partly lost; checked studies trace under half to an unresolved V gene and leave the rest unexplained. The sample table contains 150,000 to 200,000 clones; only one count was recorded for roughly 65% of them. Of the sample, around 0.9% falls within the top ten clones.

The specimen was CD4+ T cells sorted from blood, collected at week 4, from a patient treated with tofacitinib. Source of these receptors: a human donor with alopecia areata.

The chain recombines TRBV4-1 with TRBJ2-3; D is perhaps TRBD2 (5 bases). The germline V gene encodes CDR1 MGHRA and CDR2 YSYEKL. The CDR3 loop spans 16 amino acids. Between the trimmed V and J ends, which lost 0 bases and 1 base, there was a span of 11 bases. The CDR3 coding sequence is TGCGCCAGCAGCCAAGAGCGGGCCGTGCGCACAGATACGCAGTATTTT. Amino acid sequence: CASSQERAVRTDTQYF.

The V and J genes are TRBV7-8 and TRBJ2-3, with 9 bases matching TRBD2. J gave up 5 bases and V 7 bases, and 16 bases lay outside the gene matches. Germline V CDR1 and CDR2: SGHVS, FQNEAQ. The CDR3 has 17 amino acids. CDR3 nucleotides: TGTGCCAGCACCGGGTGGGATTCGGCGGGGGGGATAGATACGCAGTATTTT. Protein sequence: CASTGWDSAGGIDTQYF.

Worth noting for this clone: The same CDR3 arises from other DNA sequences in this sample as well. The rearrangement links TRBV29-1 to TRBJ2-7; D possibly corresponds to TRBD2 (5 bases). The CDR3 contains 11 residues. Trimming removed 1 base from V and 4 bases from J, with 5 bases in between. Germline CDR1 is SQVTM and CDR2 is ANQGSEA. The CDR3 nucleotides are TGCAGCGTTGAAGCGGGGTACGAGCAGTACTTC. As protein: CSVEAGYEQYF.

This clone occurred a few times. The V call is TRBV19, the J call TRBJ1-1; D is possibly TRBD1 (6 bases). Trimming took 5 bases from V and 1 from J, leaving 14 bases between them. The CDR3 contains 15 residues. From germline, CDR1 is LNHDA and CDR2 SQIVND (reference sequence). The CDR3 sequence: CASSPLDRPNTEAFF. The CDR3 DNA reads TGTGCCAGTAGTCCCCTTGACAGGCCGAACACTGAAGCTTTCTTT.

A few counts support this clone. The same CDR3 arises from other DNA sequences in this sample as well. The chain carries TRBV29-1 and TRBJ1-1; perhaps TRBD1 as D (6 bases). V was cut by 0 bases and J by 4 bases, with 9 bases left in between. This CDR3 region has 13 residues. In germline, CDR1 is SQVTM, CDR2 ANQGSEA. The CDR3 DNA reads TGCAGCGTTGAAGACAGGGGAGGCACTGAAGCTTTCTTT. Amino acids: CSVEDRGGTEAFF.

The gene calls are TRBV12-5 and TRBJ1-6; D is unclear. The CDR3 has 11 residues. Germline V CDR1 and CDR2: LGHNT, FRNRAP. The V gene lost 7 bases and the J gene lost 14 bases, with 12 bases spanning the gap. The CDR3 is CASAVGETLHF. In nucleotides, the CDR3 is TGTGCTAGTGCAGTAGGCGAGACCCTCCACTTT.

The chain joins TRBV7-2 to TRBJ2-1; a weak D match, TRBD1 (6 bases). CDR3 length: 15 amino acids. With 5 bases removed from V and 9 bases from J, the gap between germline ends came to 20 bases. The V gene's germline CDR1 is SGHTA and CDR2 FQGNSA. CDR3 nucleotide sequence: TGTGCCAGCAGCAAACAGGGAAACCTGATAGTTGAGCAGTTCTTC. This gives the protein CASSKQGNLIVEQFF.

The CDR3 DNA is TGTGCCAGCAGCCATACAGGACAGAGACTACAATTGTACCAAGAGACCCAGTACTTC. Translating it yields CASSHTGQRLQLYQETQYF. The V gene is TRBV14, the J gene TRBJ2-5; maybe TRBD1 (6 bases). CDR3 length equals 19 residues. Germline CDR1 is SGHDN and CDR2 is FVKESK. Trimming shortened V by 3 bases and J by 0 bases, and 23 bases separated the two germline ends.

The CDR3, as DNA: TGTGCCTGGAGGGGGGCCTACGAGCAGTACTTC. It yields the protein CAWRGAYEQYF. The rearrangement joins TRBV30 to TRBJ2-7, with D perhaps assigned TRBD1 or TRBD2 (5 bases each). Germline CDR1 is GTSNPN and CDR2 is SVGIG (reference sequence). This CDR3 region has 11 residues. With 3 bases removed from V and 2 bases from J, the gap between germline ends came to 5 bases.

This chain links TRBV4-1 with TRBJ2-7, with D perhaps TRBD1 (6 bases). Trimming pared 3 bases from V and 3 bases from J, leaving 12 bases between. Germline loops: CDR1 MGHRA, CDR2 YSYEKL. This CDR3 comprises 14 residues. This chain's CDR3 is CASSQAGTYYEQYF. In DNA form, the CDR3 reads TGCGCCAGCAGCCAGGCCGGGACATACTACGAGCAGTACTTC.

The chain is built from TRBV25-1 and TRBJ2-1, with TRBD2 matching over 8 bases. After removal of 6 bases from V and 4 bases from J, the junction contained 14 bases not matched to a gene. There are 17 residues in the CDR3. Germline V lookup: CDR1 MGHDK, CDR2 SYGVNS. The CDR3 is CASSHLGRGGAYNEQFF. The CDR3 DNA reads TGTGCCAGCAGCCACCTGGGCCGGGGGGGCGCTTACAATGAGCAGTTCTTC.

This clone has a count of ten or more. The CDR3 sequence: CASSPNRGGQPQHF. Written as DNA, the CDR3 is TGTGCCAGTAGCCCAAACAGGGGCGGGCAGCCCCAGCATTTT. The V call is TRBV19, the J call TRBJ1-5; 7 bases are shared with TRBD1. The CDR3 has 14 residues. V was clipped by 6 bases and J by 7 bases; unmatched bases: 9. In germline, CDR1 is LNHDA, CDR2 SQIVND (reference sequence).

This clone was detected only once. This sample includes further DNA sequences coding for the same CDR3. CDR3 sequence (DNA): TGCAGCGTTGGACAGATGAACACTGAAGCTTTCTTT. This encodes CSVGQMNTEAFF. The chain is built from TRBV29-1 and TRBJ1-1; possibly TRBD1 for D (5 bases). The ends were cut back, 4 bases at V and 0 bases at J, with 6 bases in the middle. CDR3 length equals 12 residues. In germline, CDR1 is SQVTM, CDR2 ANQGSEA.

V is TRBV7-2 and J is TRBJ1-2; 10 positions agree with TRBD1. The CDR3 spans 16 residues. With 2 bases clipped from V and 4 bases from J, the junction kept 7 bases outside the gene matches. Germline CDR1 is SGHTA and CDR2 is FQGNSA. CDR3 in amino acids: CASSLTRQGAAYGYTF. The CDR3 DNA follows: TGTGCCAGCAGCTTAACCAGACAGGGGGCGGCCTATGGCTACACCTTC. Looking up the rest from reference TRBV7-2 and TRBJ1-2 gives the full variable domain: GAGVSQSPSNKVTEKGKDVELRCDPISGHTALYWYRQSLGQGLEFLIYFQGNSAPDKSGLPSDRFSAERTGGSVSTLTIQRTQQEDSAVYLCASSLTRQGAAYGYTFGSGTRLTVV.

This rearrangement joins TRBV29-1 to TRBJ1-2; D remains unclear. Trimming cost V 5 bases and J 6 bases, with 7 bases left between them. Germline V gives CDR1 SQVTM, CDR2 ANQGSEA. This CDR3 region has 10 residues. CDR3 amino acids: CSVYEDGYTF. The CDR3, as DNA: TGCAGCGTTTACGAGGATGGCTACACCTTC.

Only a few counts were recorded for this clone. This rearrangement joins TRBV5-5 to TRBJ1-5; TRBD1 might be the D (5 bases). V lost 4 bases to trimming and J lost 3 bases, with 8 bases between them. This CDR3 contains 13 residues. In germline, CDR1 is SGHKS, CDR2 YYEKEE (reference sequence). The CDR3 nucleotides read TGTGCCAGCAGCGACAGTCCCAATCAGCCCCAGCATTTT. Its protein is CASSDSPNQPQHF.

Only a few counts were recorded for this clone. V and J are TRBV9 and TRBJ1-4; 12 bases line up with TRBD1. The germline V gene has CDR1 SGDLS and CDR2 YYNGEE. The CDR3 extends over 15 amino acids. V shed 4 bases and J 6 bases; nucleotides not matched to a gene: 4. CDR3 region: CASSRGTGGHEKLFF. In DNA, the CDR3 is TGTGCCAGCAGCAGGGGGACAGGGGGCCATGAAAAACTGTTTTTT.

The V call is TRBV29-1, the J call TRBJ2-3; D is perhaps TRBD1 or TRBD2 (6 bases each). Germline CDR1 SQVTM, CDR2 ANQGSEA. V lost 7 bases and J lost 6, with 17 bases in between. The CDR3 spans 13 residues. The CDR3 DNA reads as TGCAGCGCCGAGGGGACAACTAGCGATACGCAGTATTTT. It is translated as CSAEGTTSDTQYF.

The rearrangement links TRBV10-2 to TRBJ2-7, with TRBD2 matching 9 bases. The ends lost 10 bases at V and 4 bases at J; junction bases unmatched: 5. The CDR3 length is 12 residues. Germline CDR1 WSHSY, CDR2 SAAADI. This CDR3 reads CATGGGAYEQYF. Written as DNA, the CDR3 is TGCGCCACCGGCGGGGGGGCGTACGAGCAGTACTTC.

This chain uses TRBV19 with TRBJ2-5; 7 bases are a match to TRBD1. The V gene's germline CDR1 is LNHDA and CDR2 SQIVND (reference sequence). The CDR3 has 14 residues. With 5 bases clipped from V and 5 bases from J, the junction kept 8 bases outside the gene matches. CDR3 sequence (DNA): TGTGCCAGTAGTGCCTCAGGGGGTCGGGAGACCCAGTACTTC. Encoded protein: CASSASGGRETQYF.